The 21 T cell receptor beta chains below come from one sample, sequenced in a study of CD8 T cells in Susac syndrome. The RNA input was about 0.45 to 1 ug, and it was reverse transcribed with random hexamers. MiXCR, applied by TCRdb to the immunoSEQ multiplex PCR reads, yields one record per CDR3 protein. Here the sample spans 150,000 to 200,000 distinct CDR3 sequences, approximately 93% being singletons. Sequencing was done on a sample of CD4+ T cells from PBMCs. The receptor set was obtained from a human donor with multiple sclerosis.

The rearrangement uses TRBV28 and TRBJ2-3; 10 positions agree with TRBD2. J lost 4 bases, V lost 5 bases, and 6 bases had no gene match. This CDR3 region has 15 residues. Germline lookup yields CDR1 MDHEN and CDR2 SYDVKM. The CDR3 DNA sequence: TGTGCCAGCAGTCGAAGGACTAGCGGAGCAGATACGCAGTATTTT. Residues: CASSRRTSGADTQYF. The entire variable domain, with the rest obtained from reference TRBV28 and TRBJ2-3, is as follows: DVKVTQSSRYLVKRTGEKVFLECVQDMDHENMFWYRQDPGLGLRLIYFSYDVKMKEKGDIPEGYSVSREKKERFSLILESASTNQTSMYLCASSRRTSGADTQYFGPGTRLTVL.

The chain links TRBV4-1 to TRBJ2-7; D gene unclear. The CDR3 sequence is 15 residues long. Germline V gene lookup returns CDR1 MGHRA and CDR2 YSYEKL. V lost 1 base and J 6 bases, leaving 16 bases between the germline ends. The CDR3 protein is CASSQVGSGRPEQYF. The CDR3 nucleotides read TGCGCCAGCAGCCAAGTCGGCTCAGGAAGGCCCGAGCAGTACTTC.

The chain has TRBV30 and TRBJ2-1; D is uncertain. V was clipped by 4 bases and J by 5 bases, with 12 bases between them. The germline V gene has CDR1 GTSNPN and CDR2 SVGIG (reference sequence). The CDR3 runs to 13 residues. The CDR3 DNA is TGTGCCTGGAAAGGCCTGGGAAACAATGAGCAGTTCTTC. The encoded protein is CAWKGLGNNEQFF.

The gene calls are TRBV30 and TRBJ2-1, with 7 bases identical to TRBD2. This CDR3 has 15 amino acids. Looked up from germline, CDR1 is GTSNPN and CDR2 is SVGIG (reference sequence). V dropped 3 bases and J dropped 4; count of bases not matched to a gene: 9. CDR3 amino acids: CAWSQVASGYNEQFF. The CDR3 DNA sequence: TGTGCCTGGAGCCAAGTTGCTAGCGGTTACAATGAGCAGTTCTTC.

The chain links TRBV19 to TRBJ1-5; D not resolved. The CDR3 has 18 residues. The V end was cut by 3 bases, the J end by 7 bases, with 25 bases between. The germline CDR1 and CDR2 sequences are LNHDA and SQIVND (reference sequence). DNA for the CDR3: TGTGCCAGTAGTATCCGCGCCCGCGCAGGCATCCTGGGGCAGCCCCAGCATTTT. Translated: CASSIRARAGILGQPQHF.

The chain is built from TRBV20-1 and TRBJ2-2; 7 positions agree with TRBD2. The V gene's germline CDR1 is DFQATT and CDR2 SNEGSKA (reference sequence). CDR3 size: 13 residues. V was pared by 5 bases and J by 6 bases, with 6 bases of the junction left unmatched. The CDR3 here is CSAPGAGAGELFF. The CDR3 DNA reads TGCAGTGCTCCCGGGGCGGGGGCCGGGGAGCTGTTTTTT.

V and J are TRBV5-6 and TRBJ2-7; D gene ambiguous. Trimming removed 3 bases at V and 2 bases at J, with 9 bases between. Germline loops: CDR1 SGHDT, CDR2 YYEEEE. The CDR3 is made up of 13 amino acids. The CDR3 nucleotides read TGTGCCAGCAGCTCGGACGGTGCCTACGAGCAGTACTTC. This sequence encodes CASSSDGAYEQYF.

In its sample, this clonotype was seen a few times. The J gene is TRBJ2-2, the V gene TRBV5-6, with D unresolved. From germline, CDR1 is SGHDT and CDR2 YYEEEE. The CDR3 loop spans 14 amino acids. Trimming removed 7 bases at V and 5 bases at J, with 15 bases between. The CDR3 sequence: CASSLGVGTGELFF. The CDR3 bases are TGTGCCAGCTCCTTAGGTGTTGGAACCGGGGAGCTGTTTTTT. Using reference TRBV5-6 and TRBJ2-2 for the parts outside the CDR3, the full variable domain is DAGVTQSPTHLIKTRGQQVTLRCSPKSGHDTVSWYQQALGQGPQFIFQYYEEEERQRGNFPDRFSGHQFPNYSSELNVNALLLGDSALYLCASSLGVGTGELFFGEGSRLTVL.

The chain is built from TRBV4-3 and TRBJ2-7; 7 bases are a match to TRBD1. In germline, CDR1 is LGHNA, CDR2 YSLEER. There are 13 residues in the CDR3. Germline trimming cut 4 bases from V and 4 bases from J; bases unmatched to any gene: 4. The CDR3 sequence: CASSRDRDYEQYF. For the CDR3, the DNA is TGCGCCAGCAGCCGCGACAGGGATTACGAGCAGTACTTC.

In DNA form, the CDR3 reads TGTGCCAGCAGTTACCAGACTAGCGGGAGACCTGGGGCCAACGTCCTGACTTTC. Translated: CASSYQTSGRPGANVLTF. This chain links TRBV6-2 or TRBV6-3 with TRBJ2-6; 12 positions match TRBD2. The length of the CDR3 is 18 residues. The J segment lost 2 bases and the V segment lost 2 bases, leaving 4 bases of the junction unmatched. CDR1 is MNHEY, CDR2 SVGEGT, per germline.

This CDR3 is CSAGRRNYGYTF. In DNA, the CDR3 is TGCAGTGCCGGCAGGCGGAACTATGGCTACACCTTC. V is TRBV20-1 and J is TRBJ1-2; D unclear. V gave up 6 bases and J gave up 2 bases, with 10 bases separating them. The CDR3 sequence is 12 residues long. CDR1 and CDR2 from the germline V gene are DFQATT and SNEGSKA (reference sequence).

The chain is built from TRBV2 and TRBJ2-6; 11 bases align to TRBD1. With 4 bases clipped from V and 0 bases from J, the junction kept 5 bases outside the gene matches. CDR3 length: 18 amino acids. The germline gives CDR1 SNHLY, CDR2 FYNNEI. This CDR3 is CASSGWDRGNSGANVLTF. CDR3 sequence (DNA): TGTGCCAGCAGTGGATGGGACAGGGGGAACTCTGGGGCCAACGTCCTGACTTTC.

The chain links TRBV10-3 to TRBJ1-1; D is unclear. The V gene lost 0 bases and the J gene lost 1 base, with 15 bases spanning the gap. The CDR3 runs to 17 residues. Germline V gene lookup returns CDR1 ENHRY and CDR2 SYGVKD. The CDR3 nucleotides are TGTGCCATCAGTGAGTCCTCTACCCTGACAACGAACACTGAAGCTTTCTTT. As protein: CAISESSTLTTNTEAFF.

The J gene is TRBJ2-2, the V gene TRBV7-9, with D perhaps matching TRBD1 (5 bases). CDR3 length: 14 residues. Germline CDR1 is SEHNR and CDR2 is FQNEAQ (reference sequence). Trimming removed 6 bases from V and 1 base from J, with 9 bases in between. The CDR3 DNA is TGTGCCAGCAGTTCAAGGGGGAACACCGGGGAGCTGTTTTTT. Protein sequence: CASSSRGNTGELFF.

V usage is TRBV13 and J usage is TRBJ1-1; D unresolved. CDR3 length equals 13 residues. CDR1 is PRHDT and CDR2 is FYEKMQ in the germline V gene (reference sequence). The V end lost 7 bases, the J end lost 2 bases, and 11 bases lay between the germline ends. The CDR3 region has the DNA TGTGCCAGCAAGGCCGGCCGAAACACTGAAGCTTTCTTT. This translates into CASKAGRNTEAFF. The variable domain in full, completed from reference TRBV13 and TRBJ1-1, reads AAGVIQSPRHLIKEKRETATLKCYPIPRHDTVYWYQQGPGQDPQFLISFYEKMQSDKGSIPDRFSAQQFSDYHSELNMSSLELGDSALYFCASKAGRNTEAFFGQGTRLTVV.

V gene TRBV6-6 combines with J gene TRBJ2-7, with 10 nucleotides matching TRBD2. CDR3 size: 15 residues. Losses at the gene ends were 6 bases for V and 7 bases for J; bases not matched to a gene: 12. Germline V CDR1 and CDR2: MNHNY, SVGAGI (reference sequence). The CDR3 DNA reads as TGTGCCAGCAGGGTCCGAGCGGGAGGGCCGGGGGAGCAGTACTTC. Translation: CASRVRAGGPGEQYF.

The genes are TRBV29-1 and TRBJ2-5; D may correspond to TRBD1 or TRBD2 (6 bases each). From germline, CDR1 is SQVTM and CDR2 ANQGSEA. This CDR3 has 15 residues. The V end lost 1 base, the J end lost 5 bases, and 17 bases lay between the germline ends. The CDR3 protein is CSVEVGGRSSETQYF. The CDR3, as DNA: TGCAGCGTTGAAGTGGGGGGCAGAAGTTCGGAGACCCAGTACTTC.

The rearrangement joins TRBV12-3 or TRBV12-4 to TRBJ2-2; tentatively, D is TRBD2 (6 bases). Trimming removed 3 bases at V and 7 bases at J, with 12 bases between. This CDR3 region has 14 residues. CDR3 residues: CASSFWGGDGELFF. In DNA, the CDR3 is TGTGCCAGCAGTTTTTGGGGAGGTGACGGGGAGCTGTTTTTT.

The chain uses TRBV23-1 and TRBJ1-5; D may be TRBD1 (5 bases). TRBV23-1 is an ORF for which the function is uncertain. This CDR3 has 14 residues. Deletions cut 8 bases from V and 5 bases from J, with 16 bases between. CDR3 DNA: TGCGCCAGCGGCAGGGACTGCGGCGATCAGCCCCAGCATTTT. Amino acid sequence: CASGRDCGDQPQHF.

This chain connects TRBV3-1 to TRBJ2-7, with D tentatively TRBD2 (6 bases). CDR3 length: 14 amino acids. Trimming removed 6 bases from V and 5 bases from J, with 17 bases in between. Germline values: CDR1 LGHDT, CDR2 YNNKEL (reference sequence). The CDR3 is CASRADYASDEQYF. For the CDR3, the DNA is TGTGCCAGCAGGGCGGACTACGCGTCAGACGAGCAGTACTTC.

The chain combines TRBV7-2 with TRBJ1-1; D unresolved. Germline values: CDR1 SGHTA, CDR2 FQGNSA. The CDR3 sequence is 13 residues long. V lost 1 base and J 12 bases, leaving 15 bases between the germline ends. For the CDR3, the DNA is TGTGCCAGCAGCTTAGGGGCCGAAGGGATAACTTTCTTT. This gives the protein CASSLGAEGITFF. Using reference TRBV7-2 and TRBJ1-1 for the parts outside the CDR3, the full variable domain is GAGVSQSPSNKVTEKGKDVELRCDPISGHTALYWYRQSLGQGLEFLIYFQGNSAPDKSGLPSDRFSAERTGGSVSTLTIQRTQQEDSAVYLCASSLGAEGITFFGQGTRLTVV.